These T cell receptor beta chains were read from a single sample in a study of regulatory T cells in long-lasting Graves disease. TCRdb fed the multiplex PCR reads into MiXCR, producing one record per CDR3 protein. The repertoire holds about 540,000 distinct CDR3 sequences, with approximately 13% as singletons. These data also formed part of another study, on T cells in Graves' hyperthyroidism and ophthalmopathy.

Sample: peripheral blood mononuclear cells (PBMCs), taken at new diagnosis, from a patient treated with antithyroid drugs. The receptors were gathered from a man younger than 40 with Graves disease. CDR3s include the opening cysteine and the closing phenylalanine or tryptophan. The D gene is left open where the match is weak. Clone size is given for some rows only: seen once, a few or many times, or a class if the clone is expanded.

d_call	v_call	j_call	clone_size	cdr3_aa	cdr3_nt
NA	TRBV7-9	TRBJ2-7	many	CASSIGAFTEPSYEQYF	TGTGCCAGCAGCATAGGCGCTTTTACAGAACCCTCCTACGAGCAGTACTTC
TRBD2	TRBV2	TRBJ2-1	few	CASSDSGLGASSYNGQFF	TGTGCCAGCAGCGATTCGGGACTAGGGGCCAGCTCCTACAATGGGCAGTTCTTC
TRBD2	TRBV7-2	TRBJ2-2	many	CASSSPGTSGMVGELFF	TGTGCCAGCAGCTCCCCCGGGACTAGCGGGATGGTCGGGGAGCTGTTTTTT
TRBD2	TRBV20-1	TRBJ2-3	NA	CSARSGAGSTDTQYF	TGCAGTGCCAGGAGCGGGGCCGGAAGCACAGATACGCAGTATTTT
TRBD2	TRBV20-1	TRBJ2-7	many	CSARSSGGYEQYF	TGCAGTGCTAGAAGTAGCGGGGGGTACGAGCAGTACTTC
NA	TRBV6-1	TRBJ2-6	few	CASIPPSTGANVLTF	TGTGCCAGCATTCCCCCCTCGACTGGGGCCAACGTCCTGACTTTC
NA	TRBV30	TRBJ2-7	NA	CAWRAEIYEQYF	TGTGCCTGGAGAGCGGAAATTTACGAGCAGTACTTC
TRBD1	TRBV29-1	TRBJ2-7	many	CSVQGGTGYFYEQYF	TGCAGCGTCCAAGGGGGGACAGGATACTTCTACGAGCAGTACTTC
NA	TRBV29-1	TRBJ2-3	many	CNTEGADTQYF	TGCAACACCGAGGGAGCAGATACGCAGTATTTT
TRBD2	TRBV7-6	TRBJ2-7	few	CASSLRGREGHDEQYF	TGTGCCAGCAGCTTAAGAGGGCGGGAGGGCCACGACGAGCAGTACTTC
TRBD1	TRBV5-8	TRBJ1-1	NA	CASSQWTGGVGNTEAFF	TGCGCCAGCAGCCAATGGACAGGGGGCGTCGGGAACACTGAAGCTTTCTTT
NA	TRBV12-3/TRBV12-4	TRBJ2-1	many	CASSPILDYNEQFF	TGTGCCAGCAGTCCCATTTTGGACTACAATGAGCAGTTCTTC
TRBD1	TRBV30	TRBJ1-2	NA	CAWSVRGGVNYGYTF	TGTGCCTGGAGTGTGAGAGGGGGCGTCAACTATGGCTACACCTTC
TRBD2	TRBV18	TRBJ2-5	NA	CASSPQAGKKGTQYF	TGTGCCAGCTCACCCCAAGCGGGAAAGAAAGGGACCCAGTACTTC
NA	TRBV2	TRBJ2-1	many	CASRAPRLRNNEQFF	TGTGCCAGCAGGGCCCCCCGGTTGAGGAACAATGAGCAGTTCTTC
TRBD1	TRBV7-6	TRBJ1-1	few	CASSLATGAATEAFF	TGTGCCAGCAGCTTAGCTACAGGGGCGGCCACTGAAGCTTTCTTT
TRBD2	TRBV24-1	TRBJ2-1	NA	CATSDKTSGRVYNEQFF	TGTGCCACCAGTGATAAGACTAGCGGGAGAGTCTACAATGAGCAGTTCTTC
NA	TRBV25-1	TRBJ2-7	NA	CASGNLAGRSYEQYF	TGTGCCAGCGGGAATTTGGCAGGGCGATCCTACGAGCAGTACTTC
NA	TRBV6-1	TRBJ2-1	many	CASTYTEGALEQFF	TGTGCCAGCACCTACACGGAGGGGGCCCTTGAGCAGTTCTTC
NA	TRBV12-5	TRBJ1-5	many	CASVILVEEENQPQHF	TGTGCTAGTGTTATCTTAGTGGAGGAGGAGAATCAGCCCCAGCATTTT
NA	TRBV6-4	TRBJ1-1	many	CASSDSYGNTEAFF	TGTGCCAGCAGTGACTCGTACGGGAACACTGAAGCTTTCTTT
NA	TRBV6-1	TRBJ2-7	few	CASWSRPYEQYF	TGTGCCAGCTGGAGCAGACCCTACGAGCAGTACTTC
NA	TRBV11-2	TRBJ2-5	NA	CASGSIRGREPQETQYF	TGTGCCAGCGGTAGTATCCGAGGACGGGAGCCCCAAGAGACCCAGTACTTC
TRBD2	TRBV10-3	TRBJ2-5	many	CAIKGNGGGETQYF	TGTGCCATCAAGGGTAACGGGGGGGGAGAGACCCAGTACTTC
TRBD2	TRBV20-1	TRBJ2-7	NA	CSARGLAGGHEQYF	TGCAGTGCTAGAGGCCTAGCGGGAGGCCACGAGCAGTACTTC
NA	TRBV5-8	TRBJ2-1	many	CASSVTRYEQFF	TGTGCCAGCAGCGTTACTAGGTATGAGCAGTTCTTC
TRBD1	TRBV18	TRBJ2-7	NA	CASSPPGTGALEQYF	TGTGCCAGCTCACCTCCCGGGACAGGGGCCCTCGAGCAGTACTTC
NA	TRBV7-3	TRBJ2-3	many	CASSFGAGIDTQYF	TGTGCCAGCAGCTTTGGGGCAGGGATAGATACGCAGTATTTT
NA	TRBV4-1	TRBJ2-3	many	CASTQGFTQYF	TGCGCCAGCACCCAGGGATTTACGCAGTATTTT
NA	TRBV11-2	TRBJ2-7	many	CASSLGFLNEQYF	TGTGCCAGCAGCTTAGGGTTTCTGAACGAGCAGTACTTC
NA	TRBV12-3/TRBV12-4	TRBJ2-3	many	CASGSRATDTQYF	TGTGCCAGCGGATCAAGGGCCACAGATACGCAGTATTTT
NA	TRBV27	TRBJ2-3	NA	CASSLEARLRADTQYF	TGTGCCAGCAGTTTAGAGGCCAGGTTGAGGGCAGATACGCAGTATTTT
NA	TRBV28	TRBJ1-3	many	CASRRLSGGNTIYF	TGTGCCAGCAGGAGACTCTCTGGGGGAAACACCATATATTTT
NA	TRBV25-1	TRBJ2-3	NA	CASSEPGWADTQYF	TGTGCCAGCAGTGAGCCCGGATGGGCAGATACGCAGTATTTT
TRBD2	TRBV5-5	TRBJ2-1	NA	CASSILAGGPSEQFF	TGTGCCAGCAGCATACTAGCGGGAGGGCCGAGTGAGCAGTTCTTC
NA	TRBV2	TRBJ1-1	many	CASRGTVNTEAFF	TGTGCCAGCAGGGGCACAGTGAACACTGAAGCTTTCTTT
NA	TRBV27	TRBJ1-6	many	CASTSGTPNNSPLHF	TGTGCCAGCACCTCTGGGACGCCGAATAATTCACCCCTCCACTTT
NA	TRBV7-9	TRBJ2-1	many	CASSLKGLSSYNEQFF	TGTGCCAGCAGCTTAAAAGGACTTAGCTCCTACAATGAGCAGTTCTTC
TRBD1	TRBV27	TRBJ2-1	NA	CASSPGQGVGGPNEQFF	TGTGCCAGCTCCCCGGGACAGGGGGTGGGAGGGCCAAATGAGCAGTTCTTC
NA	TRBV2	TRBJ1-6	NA	CASTDRRDRGNSPLHF	TGTGCCAGCACCGACAGGAGAGACCGAGGGAATTCACCCCTCCACTTT
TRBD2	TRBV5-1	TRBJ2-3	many	CASSPPLAGVDTQYF	TGCGCCAGCAGCCCTCCACTAGCGGGAGTAGATACGCAGTATTTT
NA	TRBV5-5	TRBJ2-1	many	CASSFAGIVNEQFF	TGTGCCAGCAGCTTTGCCGGGATAGTTAATGAGCAGTTCTTC